These 9 T cell receptor beta chains were all obtained from the same sample, sequenced in a study of blood T cell repertoires in COVID-19. Some clones are missing from TCRdb's copy, which holds only in-frame ones; the method was immunoSEQ multiplex PCR. This table holds around 280,000 clones, 87% found once. Sequencing used PBMCs or T cells enriched from blood (not recorded which). These TCRs come from a middle-aged woman who had recovered from COVID-19.

This sequence joins TRBV7-3 and TRBJ2-1; 7 bases align to TRBD1. Losses at the gene ends were 5 bases for V and 8 bases for J; bases not matched to a gene: 3. The V gene's germline CDR1 is SGHTA and CDR2 FQGTGA. The length of the CDR3 is 12 residues. The CDR3 coding sequence is TGTGCCAGCAGCATTACAGGGGATGAGCAGTTCTTC. Translation gives CASSITGDEQFF.

The chain recombines TRBV7-3 with TRBJ1-1, with no clear D. CDR3 length: 13 amino acids. Trimming stripped 5 bases from V and 5 bases from J, with 12 bases between. Germline-derived CDR1 and CDR2 are SGHTA and FQGTGA. The CDR3: CASSQTDTTEAFF. In DNA form, the CDR3 reads TGTGCCAGCAGCCAAACCGACACGACTGAAGCTTTCTTT.

The chain recombines TRBV4-1 with TRBJ2-1; the match to TRBD2 covers 8 bases. This CDR3 is 15 amino acids long. Trimming cost V 3 bases and J 2 bases; bases outside gene matches: 3. CDR1 and CDR2 (germline): MGHRA, YSYEKL. The CDR3 sequence is CASSQGLGPYNEQFF. CDR3 DNA: TGCGCCAGCAGCCAGGGACTAGGGCCCTACAATGAGCAGTTCTTC.

The chain links TRBV5-1 to TRBJ2-1, with a weak D call TRBD1 (6 bases). The V gene lost 4 bases and the J gene lost 1 base, with 12 bases spanning the gap. CDR1 and CDR2 (germline): SGHRS, YFSETQ. The CDR3 loop spans 15 amino acids. This CDR3 is CASSPMTGSYNEQFF. CDR3 nucleotides: TGCGCCAGCAGCCCAATGACAGGATCCTACAATGAGCAGTTCTTC.

This sequence joins TRBV7-2 and TRBJ1-2, with a tentative D call TRBD1 (6 bases). Trimming pared 2 bases from V and 6 bases from J, leaving 10 bases between. This CDR3 comprises 13 residues. Germline V CDR1 and CDR2: SGHTA, FQGNSA. In DNA, the CDR3 is TGTGCCAGCAGCTTACTACGACAGGATGGCTACACCTTC. This encodes CASSLLRQDGYTF. Filled out from reference TRBV7-2 and TRBJ1-2, the complete variable domain reads GAGVSQSPSNKVTEKGKDVELRCDPISGHTALYWYRQSLGQGLEFLIYFQGNSAPDKSGLPSDRFSAERTGGSVSTLTIQRTQQEDSAVYLCASSLLRQDGYTFGSGTRLTVV.

This sequence joins TRBV7-2 and TRBJ1-2, with a tentative D call TRBD1 (5 bases). The length of the CDR3 is 17 residues. The germline V and J ends were trimmed by 2 bases and 4 bases, with 20 bases remaining between them. Germline CDR1 SGHTA, CDR2 FQGNSA. CDR3 DNA: TGTGCCAGCAGCTTACTACCGGCAACAGGAGAATTCTATGGCTACACCTTC. It translates to CASSLLPATGEFYGYTF.

This clone was recorded once. The genes are TRBV30 and TRBJ1-2; D perhaps matches TRBD1 (5 bases). Germline V lookup: CDR1 GTSNPN, CDR2 SVGIG (reference sequence). The length of the CDR3 is 15 residues. V gave up 1 base and J gave up 8 bases, with 20 bases separating them. This CDR3 is CAWSAPRGVGKGYTF. In DNA form, the CDR3 reads TGTGCCTGGAGTGCCCCCCGGGGGGTCGGGAAAGGCTACACCTTC.

The gene calls are TRBV20-1 and TRBJ2-3; 8 bases map to TRBD1. V gave up 6 bases and J gave up 6 bases; unmatched junction bases: 8. Per the germline V gene, CDR1 is DFQATT and CDR2 is SNEGSKA (reference sequence). The CDR3 is made up of 13 amino acids. The CDR3 DNA reads as TGCAGTGCGAGTTCAACAGGGGGGGATACGCAGTATTTT. This sequence encodes CSASSTGGDTQYF.

The chain uses TRBV6-6 and TRBJ1-5, with 10 bases identical to TRBD1. Germline V gene data show CDR1 as MNHNY and CDR2 as SVGAGI (reference sequence). J gave up 9 bases and V 7 bases, and 9 bases lay outside the gene matches. The CDR3 loop spans 14 amino acids. CDR3 coding DNA: TGTGCCAGCAAGGGACAGGGGCCCGCTTGGCCCCAGCATTTT. It encodes CASKGQGPAWPQHF.